A selection of T cell receptor beta chains follows, all from one sample in a study of T cell responses to AZD1222 COVID-19 vaccine. Libraries were prepared by immunoSEQ multiplex PCR; TCRdb keeps only in-frame clonotypes and omits some of them. The table includes about 180,000 clones, just under 90% detected once. Sequenced here: peripheral blood, sampled 28 days after the second dose of the MenACWY control vaccine. Receptor source: an adult who received the MenACWY meningococcal vaccine as a control. The CDR3 runs from the conserved cysteine through the conserved F or W. The D gene is left open where the match is weak. Clone size appears in some rows only: once, few, many, or a class for an expanded clone.

size	J	D	V	CDR3	DNA
.	TRBJ2-2	TRBD1	TRBV10-2	CASRRDREDTGELFF	TGCGCCAGCAGGCGGGACAGGGAGGACACCGGGGAGCTGTTTTTT
.	TRBJ1-3	.	TRBV28	CASSLLGSSGNTIYF	TGTGCCAGCAGTTTACTGGGGAGCTCTGGAAACACCATATATTTT
.	TRBJ1-3	.	TRBV25-1	CASSEFRVGNTIYF	TGTGCCAGCAGTGAATTCAGGGTTGGAAACACCATATATTTT
.	TRBJ1-5	.	TRBV6-5	CASRPSKGGNQPQHF	TGTGCCAGCAGGCCTAGTAAGGGGGGCAATCAGCCCCAGCATTTT
.	TRBJ2-7	.	TRBV5-4	CASKGQDQRSYEQYF	TGTGCCAGCAAGGGGCAGGACCAGCGCTCCTACGAGCAGTACTTC
.	TRBJ2-3	.	TRBV2	CASSPENSYTDTQYF	TGTGCCAGCAGTCCAGAAAACTCCTACACAGATACGCAGTATTTT
.	TRBJ1-5	.	TRBV6-1	CASSEDHRSGYNQPQHF	TGTGCCAGCAGTGAAGATCACAGGTCGGGATACAATCAGCCCCAGCATTTT
.	TRBJ2-7	TRBD2	TRBV11-3	CASSERGSSYEQYF	TGTGCCAGCAGCGAGCGGGGGAGCTCCTACGAGCAGTACTTC
.	TRBJ1-1	.	TRBV27	CASQGRGITEAFF	TGTGCCAGCCAGGGCAGGGGTATCACTGAAGCTTTCTTT
.	TRBJ2-7	.	TRBV5-6	CASSLSPGAYEQYF	TGTGCCAGCAGCTTGAGTCCGGGTGCTTACGAGCAGTACTTC
.	TRBJ1-2	.	TRBV6-5	CASSYSYRPSYGYTF	TGTGCCAGCAGTTACTCGTACAGGCCATCCTATGGCTACACCTTC
.	TRBJ1-1	.	TRBV28	CASSLSQGGNTEAFF	TGTGCCAGCAGTTTATCCCAGGGAGGAAATACTGAAGCTTTCTTT
.	TRBJ2-2	.	TRBV10-3	CAISLNTGELFF	TGTGCCATCAGTCTGAACACCGGGGAGCTGTTTTTT
.	TRBJ1-1	.	TRBV6-1	CASSEAPGWRKNTEAFF	TGTGCCAGCAGTGAAGCCCCAGGGTGGAGGAAGAACACTGAAGCTTTCTTT
once	TRBJ2-5	.	TRBV7-3	CASSLDARQETQYF	TGTGCCAGCAGCTTAGATGCCCGCCAAGAGACCCAGTACTTC
.	TRBJ1-3	.	TRBV5-1	CASSWDLSGNTIYF	TGCGCCAGCAGCTGGGACTTAAGCGGAAACACCATATATTTT
.	TRBJ2-7	.	TRBV2	CASSEALAAYEQYF	TGTGCCAGCAGTGAAGCGCTGGCAGCCTACGAGCAGTACTTC
.	TRBJ2-7	.	TRBV27	CASSLSGGNYEQYF	TGTGCCAGCAGTTTATCAGGCGGAAACTACGAGCAGTACTTC